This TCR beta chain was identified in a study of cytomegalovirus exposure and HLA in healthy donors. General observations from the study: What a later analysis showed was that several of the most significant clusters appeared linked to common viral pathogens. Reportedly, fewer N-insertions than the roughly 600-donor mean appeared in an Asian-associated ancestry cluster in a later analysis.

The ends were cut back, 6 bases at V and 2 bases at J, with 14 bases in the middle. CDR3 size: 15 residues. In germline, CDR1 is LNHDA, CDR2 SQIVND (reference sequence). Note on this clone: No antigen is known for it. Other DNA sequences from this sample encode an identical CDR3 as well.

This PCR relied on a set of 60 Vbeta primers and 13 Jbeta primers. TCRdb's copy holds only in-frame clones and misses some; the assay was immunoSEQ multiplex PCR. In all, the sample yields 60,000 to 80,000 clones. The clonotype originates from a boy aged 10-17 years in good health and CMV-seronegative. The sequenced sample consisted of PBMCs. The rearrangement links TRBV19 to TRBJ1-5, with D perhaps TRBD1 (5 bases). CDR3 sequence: CASSVGRRGNQPQHF. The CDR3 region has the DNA TGTGCCAGTAGCGTGGGGCGCCGGGGCAATCAGCCCCAGCATTTT.